One sample yielded the 16 T cell receptor beta chains listed below, sequenced in a study of vaccination and CD4 T cells after COVID-19. A single record per CDR3 protein comes from TCRdb applying MiXCR to the PCR reads. The sample contains 15,000 or so distinct CDR3 sequences, roughly 65% of which appear only once. Sample: CD4+ T cells from blood, taken after SARS-CoV-2 vaccination. The receptors derive from a human donor who had recovered from COVID-19.

The J gene is TRBJ2-2, the V gene TRBV6-2 or TRBV6-3; D is undetermined. Germline V gives CDR1 MNHEY, CDR2 SVGEGT. V lost 4 bases to trimming and J lost 4 bases, with 19 bases between them. This CDR3 region has 17 residues. The CDR3 region is CASSLYTLFATTGELFF. The CDR3 coding sequence is TGTGCCAGCAGTTTGTACACCCTATTCGCTACCACCGGGGAGCTGTTTTTT.

The chain recombines TRBV2 with TRBJ2-7, with 10 positions matching TRBD1. CDR1 and CDR2 (germline): SNHLY, FYNNEI. The CDR3 sequence is 15 residues long. The trim removed 7 bases at V and 6 bases at J, leaving 12 bases unmatched. CDR3 sequence reads: CASTEQTGGGFEQYF. In DNA, the CDR3 is TGTGCCAGCACCGAACAGACAGGGGGCGGTTTCGAGCAGTACTTC. Supplemented by reference TRBV2 and TRBJ2-7, the full variable domain reads EPEVTQTPSHQVTQMGQEVILRCVPISNHLYFYWYRQILGQKVEFLVSFYNNEISEKSEIFDDQFSVERPDGSNFTLKIRSTKLEDSAMYFCASTEQTGGGFEQYFGPGTRLTVT.

This chain connects TRBV19 to TRBJ1-5, with D perhaps TRBD1 (5 bases). This CDR3 spans 13 amino acids. V lost 5 bases to trimming and J lost 6 bases, with 11 bases between them. Germline loops: CDR1 LNHDA, CDR2 SQIVND (reference sequence). CDR3: CASSLEQGQPQHF. The CDR3 DNA reads TGTGCCAGTAGTTTGGAGCAGGGTCAGCCCCAGCATTTT.

CDR3 in amino acids: CASSLEGYGETQYF. The CDR3 nucleotides are TGTGCCAGCAGCTTGGAGGGCTATGGGGAGACCCAGTACTTC. This chain uses TRBV7-2 with TRBJ2-5; tentatively, D is TRBD2 (6 bases). The CDR3 is made up of 14 amino acids. V lost 3 bases, J lost 5 bases, and 13 bases lay in between. Germline V lookup: CDR1 SGHTA, CDR2 FQGNSA. The full variable domain, rest sourced from reference TRBV7-2 and TRBJ2-5, is GAGVSQSPSNKVTEKGKDVELRCDPISGHTALYWYRQSLGQGLEFLIYFQGNSAPDKSGLPSDRFSAERTGGSVSTLTIQRTQQEDSAVYLCASSLEGYGETQYFGPGTRLLVL.

The chain couples TRBV20-1 to TRBJ1-1, with D possibly being TRBD1 (6 bases). This CDR3 region has 13 residues. Germline CDR1 and CDR2: DFQATT and SNEGSKA (reference sequence). The V gene lost 5 bases and the J gene lost 0 bases, with 10 bases spanning the gap. CDR3 sequence reads: CSAAGTLNTEAFF. DNA of the CDR3: TGCAGTGCTGCCGGGACATTGAACACTGAAGCTTTCTTT.

CDR3 sequence reads: CASSLNWGEAFF. The CDR3 DNA sequence: TGTGCCAGCAGTTTAAATTGGGGGGAAGCTTTCTTT. The rearrangement uses TRBV28 and TRBJ1-1, with a weak D call TRBD1 (5 bases). Germline CDR1 MDHEN, CDR2 SYDVKM. CDR3 length: 12 residues. V lost 2 bases, J lost 8 bases, and 9 bases lay in between.

In its sample, this clonotype was seen a few times. The chain joins TRBV6-5 to TRBJ1-6; D gene uncertain. This CDR3 region has 13 residues. Germline CDR1 reads MNHEY; CDR2 reads SVGAGI. The V end lost 3 bases, the J end lost 8 bases, and 8 bases lay between the germline ends. This CDR3 is CASSYSVYSPLHF. CDR3 DNA: TGTGCCAGCAGTTATTCTGTATATTCACCCCTCCACTTT.

The chain employs TRBV20-1 and TRBJ1-2, with TRBD1 as a possible D gene (5 bases). The CDR3 is 13 residues long. The V end lost 5 bases, the J end lost 1 base, and 11 bases lay between the germline ends. Germline values: CDR1 DFQATT, CDR2 SNEGSKA (reference sequence). DNA for the CDR3: TGCAGTGCTCGTTTGGGGCTTAACTATGGCTACACCTTC. Translating gives CSARLGLNYGYTF.

In its sample, this clonotype was seen once. This chain joins TRBV30 and TRBJ1-5; D not certain. The CDR3 is 13 amino acids. Germline lookup yields CDR1 GTSNPN and CDR2 SVGIG (reference sequence). Trimming pared 0 bases from V and 4 bases from J, leaving 7 bases between. CDR3: CAWSVSRNQPQHF. CDR3 coding DNA: TGTGCCTGGAGTGTATCCAGAAATCAGCCCCAGCATTTT. Complete variable domain (other parts from reference TRBV30 and TRBJ1-5): SQTIHQWPATLVQPVGSPLSLECTVEGTSNPNLYWYRQAAGRGLQLLFYSVGIGQISSEVPQNLSASRPQDRQFILSSKKLLLSDSGFYLCAWSVSRNQPQHFGDGTRLSIL.

This clonotype occurred a few times. V gene TRBV20-1 combines with J gene TRBJ2-3, with TRBD2 identical over 12 bases. Germline CDR1 DFQATT, CDR2 SNEGSKA (reference sequence). The V segment lost 5 bases and the J segment 4 bases; nucleotides outside the gene matches: 16. The CDR3 length is 18 residues. The DNA for the CDR3 is TGCAGTGCTCGGACTAGCGGGATCCAGCGCGTGGGCGCAGATACGCAGTATTTT. Its protein is CSARTSGIQRVGADTQYF.

This clonotype was observed a handful of times. The genes are TRBV27 and TRBJ2-3; 12 bases line up with TRBD2. The CDR3 length is 16 residues. V lost 6 bases, J lost 4 bases, and 8 bases stayed unmatched. Germline V gene data show CDR1 as MNHEY and CDR2 as SMNVEV (reference sequence). In nucleotides, the CDR3 is TGTGCCAGCAGGTCGACTAGCGGGAGTAGGGCAGATACGCAGTATTTT. Translation: CASRSTSGSRADTQYF.

In this sample, this clonotype turned up a few times. The rearrangement joins TRBV20-1 to TRBJ1-5; no firm D call. The CDR3 consists of 14 residues. Between the trimmed V and J ends, which lost 0 bases and 14 bases, there was a span of 20 bases. The germline CDR1 and CDR2 sequences are DFQATT and SNEGSKA (reference sequence). The DNA for the CDR3 is TGCAGTGCTAGAGACAGCAACCTAGTATCAGCCGAGCATTTT. Its protein product is CSARDSNLVSAEHF.

This clonotype has more than one count but fewer than ten. The chain joins TRBV5-6 to TRBJ2-5, with a weak D call TRBD2 (5 bases). V shed 0 bases and J shed 1 base, with 16 bases lying between them. The CDR3 contains 17 residues. CDR1 and CDR2 from the germline V gene are SGHDT and YYEEEE. The CDR3 coding sequence is TGTGCCAGCAGCTTGGGCCGGACCCGGGGTCGCCAAGAGACCCAGTACTTC. This gives the protein CASSLGRTRGRQETQYF.

This clonotype was recorded only once. Its ends do not fully match the called genes, so a read error is possible. V gene TRBV7-7 combines with J gene TRBJ2-7, with 8 bases that match TRBD2. The germline CDR1 and CDR2 sequences are SSHAT and FNYEAQ (reference sequence). This CDR3 is 15 amino acids long. DNA of the CDR3: TGTGCTAGCAGCCAGCGGGGGCGGGAGGCCTACGAGCAGTACTTC. This codes for CASSQRGREAYEQYF. Together with reference TRBV7-7 and TRBJ2-7, the CDR3 gives the full variable domain: GAGVSQSPRYKVTKRGQDVTLRCDPISSHATLYWYQQALGQGPEFLTYFNYEAQPDKSGLPSDRFSAERPEGSISTLTIQRTEQRDSAMYRCASSQRGREAYEQYFGPGTRLTVT.

This chain uses TRBV20-1 with TRBJ2-4; D uncertain. Germline CDR1 and CDR2: DFQATT and SNEGSKA (reference sequence). V lost 3 bases, J lost 1 base, and 10 bases lay in between. This CDR3 is 14 amino acids long. The DNA of the CDR3 is TGCAGTGCTAGTATGAGTTCGGCCAAAAACATTCAGTACTTC. It translates to CSASMSSAKNIQYF.

The CDR3 nucleotides read TGTGCCAGCAGTCTAGGAGGCAATGAGCAGTTCTTC. The encoded protein is CASSLGGNEQFF. This sequence joins TRBV6-1 and TRBJ2-1; a weak D match, TRBD2 (5 bases). The CDR3 runs to 12 residues. CDR1 is MNHNS, CDR2 SASEGT, per germline. Trimming took off 5 bases at V and 6 bases at J, with 8 bases between the two ends.